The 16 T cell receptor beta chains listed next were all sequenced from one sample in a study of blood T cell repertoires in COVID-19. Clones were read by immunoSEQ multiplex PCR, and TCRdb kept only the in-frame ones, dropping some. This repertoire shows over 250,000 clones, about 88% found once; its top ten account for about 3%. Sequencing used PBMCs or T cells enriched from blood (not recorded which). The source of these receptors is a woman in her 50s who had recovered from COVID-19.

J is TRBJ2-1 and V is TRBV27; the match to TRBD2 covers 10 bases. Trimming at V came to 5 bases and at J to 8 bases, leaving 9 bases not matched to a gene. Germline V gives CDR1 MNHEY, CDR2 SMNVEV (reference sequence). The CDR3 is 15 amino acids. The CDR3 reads CASSPASGSRYEQFF. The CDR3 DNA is TGTGCCAGCAGTCCCGCTAGCGGGAGTAGGTATGAGCAGTTCTTC.

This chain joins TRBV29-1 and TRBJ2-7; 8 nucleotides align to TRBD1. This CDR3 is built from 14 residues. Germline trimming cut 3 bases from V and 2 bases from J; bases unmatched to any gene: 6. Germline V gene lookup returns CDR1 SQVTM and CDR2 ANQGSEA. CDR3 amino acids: CSVEEGQVPYEQYF. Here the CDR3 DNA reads TGCAGCGTTGAGGAGGGACAGGTTCCCTACGAGCAGTACTTC.

The DNA of the CDR3 is TGTGCCAGCAGCTTAGCGCTAGCTGTGTCCTACAATGAGCAGTTCTTC. This encodes CASSLALAVSYNEQFF. This sequence joins TRBV11-2 and TRBJ2-1, with a possible D match to TRBD2 (5 bases). Trimming removed 1 base from V and 1 base from J, with 11 bases in between. The CDR3 totals 16 residues. Germline V lookup: CDR1 SGHAT, CDR2 FQNNGV.

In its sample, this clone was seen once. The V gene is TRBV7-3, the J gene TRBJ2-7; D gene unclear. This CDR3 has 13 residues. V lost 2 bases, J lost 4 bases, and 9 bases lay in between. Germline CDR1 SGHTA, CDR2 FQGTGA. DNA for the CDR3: TGTGCCAGCAGCTTAGGTGTCGGGTACGAGCAGTACTTC. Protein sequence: CASSLGVGYEQYF.

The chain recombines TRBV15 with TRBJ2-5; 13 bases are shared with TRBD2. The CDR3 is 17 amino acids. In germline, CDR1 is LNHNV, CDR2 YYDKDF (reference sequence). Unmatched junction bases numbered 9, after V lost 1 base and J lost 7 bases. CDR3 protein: CATSRVGLAGIRVTQYF. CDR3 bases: TGTGCCACCAGCAGAGTGGGACTAGCGGGGATCCGGGTGACCCAGTACTTC.

The CDR3 protein is CASSLRARGDSPLHF. Here the CDR3 DNA reads TGTGCCAGCAGCTTGCGAGCCAGGGGTGATTCACCCCTCCACTTT. This chain links TRBV3-1 (or the pseudogene TRBV3-2) with TRBJ1-6; a weak D match, TRBD1 (6 bases). The CDR3 is made up of 15 amino acids. In germline, CDR1 is LGHDT, CDR2 YNNKEL (reference sequence). V was clipped by 5 bases and J by 8 bases, with 16 bases between them.

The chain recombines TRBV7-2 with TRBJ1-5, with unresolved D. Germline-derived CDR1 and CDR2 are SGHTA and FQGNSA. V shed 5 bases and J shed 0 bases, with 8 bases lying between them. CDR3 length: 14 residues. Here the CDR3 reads CASSAYYSNQPQHF. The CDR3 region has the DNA TGTGCCAGCAGCGCCTATTATAGCAATCAGCCCCAGCATTTT.

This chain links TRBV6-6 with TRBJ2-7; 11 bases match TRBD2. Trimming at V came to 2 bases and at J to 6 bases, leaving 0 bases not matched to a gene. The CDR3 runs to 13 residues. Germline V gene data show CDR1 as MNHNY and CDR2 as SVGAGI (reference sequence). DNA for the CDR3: TGTGCCAGCAGTTACGGGACTAGCGGCGAGCAGTACTTC. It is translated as CASSYGTSGEQYF.

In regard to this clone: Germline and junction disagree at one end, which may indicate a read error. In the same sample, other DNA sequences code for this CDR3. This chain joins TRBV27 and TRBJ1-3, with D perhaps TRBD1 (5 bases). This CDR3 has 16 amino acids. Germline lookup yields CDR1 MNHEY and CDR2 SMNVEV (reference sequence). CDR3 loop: CASSLGSGAPGNTIYF. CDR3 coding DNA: TGTGCCAGCAGTCTCGGAAGCGGGGCGCCAGGAAACACTATATATTTT.

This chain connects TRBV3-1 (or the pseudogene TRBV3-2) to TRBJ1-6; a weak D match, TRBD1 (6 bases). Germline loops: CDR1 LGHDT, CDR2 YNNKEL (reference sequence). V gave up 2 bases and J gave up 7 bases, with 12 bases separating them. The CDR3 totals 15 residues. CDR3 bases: TGTGCCAGCAGCCAAAATCGGGGGGCAAATTCACCCCTCCACTTT. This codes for CASSQNRGANSPLHF.

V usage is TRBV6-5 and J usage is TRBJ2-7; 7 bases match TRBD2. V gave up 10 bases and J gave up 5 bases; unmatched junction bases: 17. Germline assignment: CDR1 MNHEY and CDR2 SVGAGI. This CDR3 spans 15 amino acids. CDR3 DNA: TGTGCCACGCGGAAGGTCACTAGCGATTCTCACGAGCAGTACTTC. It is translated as CATRKVTSDSHEQYF.

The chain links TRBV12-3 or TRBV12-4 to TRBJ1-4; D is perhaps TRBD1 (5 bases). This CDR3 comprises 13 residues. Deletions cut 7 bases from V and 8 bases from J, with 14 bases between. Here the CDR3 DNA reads TGTGCCAGCACCGTCAGGGATACCGAAAAACTGTTTTTT. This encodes CASTVRDTEKLFF.

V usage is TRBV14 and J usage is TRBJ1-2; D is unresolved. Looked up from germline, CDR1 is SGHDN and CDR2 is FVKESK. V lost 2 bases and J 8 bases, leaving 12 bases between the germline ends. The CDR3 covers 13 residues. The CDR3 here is CASSQSRLYGYTF. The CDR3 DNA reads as TGTGCCAGCAGCCAAAGCAGACTATACGGCTACACCTTC.

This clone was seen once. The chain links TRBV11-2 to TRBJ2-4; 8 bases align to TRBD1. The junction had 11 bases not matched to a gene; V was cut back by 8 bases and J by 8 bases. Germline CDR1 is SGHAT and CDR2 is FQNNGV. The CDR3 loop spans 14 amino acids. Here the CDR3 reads CASSDRGEGDIQYF. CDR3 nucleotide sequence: TGTGCCAGCTCCGACAGGGGAGAGGGGGACATTCAGTACTTC.

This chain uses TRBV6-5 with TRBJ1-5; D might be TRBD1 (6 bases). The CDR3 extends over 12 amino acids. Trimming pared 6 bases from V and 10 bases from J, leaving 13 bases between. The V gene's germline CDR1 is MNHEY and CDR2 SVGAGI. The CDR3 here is CASRDSKQPQHF. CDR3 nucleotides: TGTGCCAGCAGGGACAGTAAACAACCCCAGCATTTT.

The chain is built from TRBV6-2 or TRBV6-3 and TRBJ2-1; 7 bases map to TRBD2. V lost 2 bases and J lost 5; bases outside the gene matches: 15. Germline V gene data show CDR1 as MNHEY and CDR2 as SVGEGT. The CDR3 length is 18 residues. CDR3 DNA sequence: TGTGCCAGCAGTTACCCCGGGGGAGCTGGCGGGAGTCACAATGAGCAGTTCTTC. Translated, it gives CASSYPGGAGGSHNEQFF.